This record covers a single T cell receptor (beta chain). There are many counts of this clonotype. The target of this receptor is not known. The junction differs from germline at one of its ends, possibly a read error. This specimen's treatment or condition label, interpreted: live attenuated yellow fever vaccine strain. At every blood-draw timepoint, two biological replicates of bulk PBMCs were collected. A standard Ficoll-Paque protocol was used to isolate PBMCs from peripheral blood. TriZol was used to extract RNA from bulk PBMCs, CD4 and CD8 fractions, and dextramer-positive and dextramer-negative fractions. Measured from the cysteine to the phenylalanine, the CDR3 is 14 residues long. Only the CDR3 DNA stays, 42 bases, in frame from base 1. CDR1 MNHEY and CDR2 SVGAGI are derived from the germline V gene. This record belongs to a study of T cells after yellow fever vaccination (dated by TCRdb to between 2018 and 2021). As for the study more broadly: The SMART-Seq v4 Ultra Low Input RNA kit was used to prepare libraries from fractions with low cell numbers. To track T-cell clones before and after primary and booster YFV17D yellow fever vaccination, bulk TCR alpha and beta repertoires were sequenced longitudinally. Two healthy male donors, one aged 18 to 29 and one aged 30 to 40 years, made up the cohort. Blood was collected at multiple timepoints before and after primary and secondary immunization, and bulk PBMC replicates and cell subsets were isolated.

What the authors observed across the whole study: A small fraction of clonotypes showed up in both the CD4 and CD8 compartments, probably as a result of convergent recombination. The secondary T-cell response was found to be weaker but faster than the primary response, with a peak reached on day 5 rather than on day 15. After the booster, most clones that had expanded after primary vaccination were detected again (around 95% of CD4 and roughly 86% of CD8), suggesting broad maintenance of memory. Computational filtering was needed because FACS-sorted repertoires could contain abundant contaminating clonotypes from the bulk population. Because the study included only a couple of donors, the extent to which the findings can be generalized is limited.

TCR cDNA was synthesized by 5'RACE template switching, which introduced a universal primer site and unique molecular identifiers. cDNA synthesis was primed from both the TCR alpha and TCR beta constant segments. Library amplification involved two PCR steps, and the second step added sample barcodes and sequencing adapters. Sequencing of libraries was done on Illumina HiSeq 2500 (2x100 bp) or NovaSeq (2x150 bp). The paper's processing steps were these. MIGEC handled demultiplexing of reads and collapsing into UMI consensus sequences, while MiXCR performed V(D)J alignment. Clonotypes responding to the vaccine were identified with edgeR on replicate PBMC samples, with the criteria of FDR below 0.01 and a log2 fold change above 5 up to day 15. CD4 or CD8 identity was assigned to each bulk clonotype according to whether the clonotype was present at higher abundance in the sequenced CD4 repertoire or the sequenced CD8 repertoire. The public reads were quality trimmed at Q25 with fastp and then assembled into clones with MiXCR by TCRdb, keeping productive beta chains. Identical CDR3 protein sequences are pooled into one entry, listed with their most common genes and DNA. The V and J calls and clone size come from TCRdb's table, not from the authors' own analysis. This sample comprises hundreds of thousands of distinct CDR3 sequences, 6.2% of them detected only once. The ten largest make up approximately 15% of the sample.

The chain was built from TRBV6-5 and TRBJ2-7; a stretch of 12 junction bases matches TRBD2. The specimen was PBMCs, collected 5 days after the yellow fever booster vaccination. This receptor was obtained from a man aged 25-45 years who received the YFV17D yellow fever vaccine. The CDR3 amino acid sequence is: CASSYSSGLAGSNF. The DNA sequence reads TGTGCCAGCAGTTACTCGAGTGGACTAGCGGGGAGTAACTTC.